The sequence of this TCR beta chain was determined in a study of blood T cell repertoires in COVID-19. Study information: From T cells, B-cell-depleted T cells, or PBMCs came the material, which was cDNA or gDNA.

The CDR3 is 14 residues long. Germline values: CDR1 KGHDR, CDR2 SFDVKD. Trimming took 4 bases from V and 9 from J; bases not matched to a gene: 7. Authors' data handling: Reference gene primer amplification gave estimated nucleated cell counts. Here immunoSEQ multiplex PCR was the method, and the copy in TCRdb shows in-frame clones only, minus some. V and J calls and clone size come straight from that table; D and trimming were deduced from the DNA. Of about 14,000 clones in the sample, around 88% were seen once. This chain links TRBV24-1 with TRBJ2-4; TRBD1 aligns across 8 bases. The sample taken for sequencing was peripheral blood. The sequence came from a human donor with active COVID-19. The donor label of this sample is uncertain. The DNA for the CDR3 is TGTGCCACCAGTGACACCGGGACAGGCGGCATTCAGTACTTC. This encodes CATSDTGTGGIQYF.